Presented here are 17 T cell receptor beta chains from one specimen sequenced in a study of blood T cell repertoires in COVID-19. Repertoires were generated with immunoSEQ multiplex PCR, while TCRdb's copy carries only in-frame clones and drops some. The sample holds about 160,000 clones; around 77% are singletons and the top ten take about 3%. Sequencing was performed on peripheral blood. The source is a man between 65 and 85 years old with acute or convalescent COVID-19.

The V call is TRBV5-8, the J call TRBJ2-2, with D perhaps TRBD2 (6 bases). The germline V gene encodes CDR1 SGHTS and CDR2 YDEGEE. V was cut by 2 bases and J by 4 bases, with 9 bases left in between. The CDR3 is 14 residues long. CDR3 coding DNA: TGTGCCAGCAGCTTTTACGGGGGCACCGGGGAGCTGTTTTTT. It yields the protein CASSFYGGTGELFF.

CDR3 nucleotides: TGTGCCACCAGTGAGGGCACAGGGGCACAGCAGCCCCAGCATTTT. Translating gives CATSEGTGAQQPQHF. The rearrangement uses TRBV24-1 and TRBJ1-5; 7 bases are shared with TRBD1. The CDR3 runs 15 residues. V was pared by 4 bases and J by 7 bases, with 9 bases of the junction left unmatched. Germline CDR1 KGHDR, CDR2 SFDVKD.

The V call is TRBV7-9, the J call TRBJ1-6; D perhaps matches TRBD1 (6 bases). Looked up from germline, CDR1 is SEHNR and CDR2 is FQNEAQ (reference sequence). There are 15 residues in the CDR3. Trimming left V 6 bases short and J 0 bases short, with 9 bases between. The CDR3 protein is CASRGQSSYNSPLHF. CDR3 sequence (DNA): TGTGCCAGCAGAGGACAGAGCTCCTATAATTCACCCCTCCACTTT.

This chain connects TRBV28 to TRBJ2-7; the D gene is possibly TRBD1 (6 bases). Trimming pared 3 bases from V and 5 bases from J, leaving 17 bases between. Germline loops: CDR1 MDHEN, CDR2 SYDVKM. This CDR3 has 15 residues. This CDR3 is CASSFGRGRGHEQYF. CDR3 coding DNA: TGTGCCAGCAGTTTTGGTCGGGGCAGGGGCCACGAGCAGTACTTC.

This sequence joins TRBV10-3 and TRBJ2-1, with 7 bases fitting TRBD1. The V gene's germline CDR1 is ENHRY and CDR2 SYGVKD. With V trimmed by 3 bases and J by 5 bases, 4 bases remained unmatched. The CDR3 runs to 14 residues. The chain's CDR3 is CAISDGTANNEQFF. CDR3 DNA: TGTGCCATCAGTGATGGGACAGCTAACAATGAGCAGTTCTTC.

The chain joins TRBV6-2 or TRBV6-3 to TRBJ2-1; D is perhaps TRBD2 (6 bases). There are 15 residues in the CDR3. The V end was cut by 4 bases, the J end by 7 bases, with 17 bases between. Germline V lookup: CDR1 MNHEY, CDR2 SVGEGT. In DNA form, the CDR3 reads TGTGCCAGCAGTTCTCATCTACCACGGGGGAATGAGCAGTTCTTC. Amino acids: CASSSHLPRGNEQFF.

The chain couples TRBV28 to TRBJ1-4, with D uncertain. The germline CDR1 and CDR2 sequences are MDHEN and SYDVKM. The V and J ends lost 11 bases and 4 bases respectively, with 11 bases between them. The length of the CDR3 is 12 residues. In DNA, the CDR3 is TGTGCCCTGAGCAGCGATAATGAAAAACTGTTTTTT. Translated, it gives CALSSDNEKLFF.

This clone has at least ten counts. The genes are TRBV7-9 and TRBJ1-1, with D tentatively TRBD1 (5 bases). Per germline, CDR1 SEHNR and CDR2 FQNEAQ (reference sequence). The CDR3 runs 14 residues. The V end was cut by 4 bases, the J end by 4 bases, with 13 bases between. The CDR3 sequence: CASSSDGGFTEAFF. Written as DNA, the CDR3 is TGTGCCAGCAGCTCCGACGGGGGATTCACTGAAGCTTTCTTT.

The V and J genes are TRBV6-5 and TRBJ1-2, with TRBD1 identical over 7 bases. The V gene's germline CDR1 is MNHEY and CDR2 SVGAGI. The CDR3 extends over 13 amino acids. J lost 4 bases, V lost 7 bases, and 6 bases had no gene match. CDR3 protein: CASNPGGGYGYTF. The CDR3 DNA reads as TGTGCCAGCAATCCAGGGGGAGGCTATGGCTACACCTTC.

The chain employs TRBV5-1 and TRBJ1-1; D is uncertain. Trimming left V 0 bases short and J 7 bases short, with 7 bases between. The CDR3 has 12 amino acids. Germline V gene sequence: CDR1 SGHRS, CDR2 YFSETQ. Written as DNA, the CDR3 is TGCGCCAGCAGCTTGGAGGCGGGTGAAGCTTTCTTT. The encoded protein is CASSLEAGEAFF.

This clone was detected only a few times. This chain connects TRBV3-1 (or the pseudogene TRBV3-2) to TRBJ1-5, with D tentatively TRBD1 (6 bases). Trimming pared 3 bases from V and 1 base from J, leaving 13 bases between. This CDR3 has 16 amino acids. The V gene's germline CDR1 is LGHDT and CDR2 YNNKEL (reference sequence). The CDR3 nucleotides read TGTGCCAGCAGCCACAGCGGAAGGGGGAGCAATCAGCCCCAGCATTTT. Its protein product is CASSHSGRGSNQPQHF.

The V and J genes are TRBV27 and TRBJ1-2; D is uncertain. The CDR3 is made up of 13 amino acids. CDR1 and CDR2 from the germline V gene are MNHEY and SMNVEV (reference sequence). Trimming took 0 bases from V and 2 from J, leaving 4 bases between them. CDR3 loop: CASSLSVNYGYTF. As DNA, the CDR3 is TGTGCCAGCAGTTTATCCGTGAACTATGGCTACACCTTC.

The table lists this clone with a few counts. In DNA form, the CDR3 reads TGTGCCAGCAGTCCTACCGGTGGTGAGCAGTTCTTC. Translation gives CASSPTGGEQFF. This chain joins TRBV7-8 and TRBJ2-1; D remains ambiguous. The CDR3 is made up of 12 amino acids. The ends were cut back, 6 bases at V and 9 bases at J, with 12 bases in the middle. Germline V gene data show CDR1 as SGHVS and CDR2 as FQNEAQ.

The rearrangement uses TRBV18 and TRBJ2-5; D may be TRBD1 (6 bases). The V gene lost 0 bases and the J gene lost 4 bases, with 15 bases spanning the gap. Germline V gene data show CDR1 as KGHSH and CDR2 as LQKENI. The CDR3 spans 16 residues. Written as DNA, the CDR3 is TGTGCCAGCTCACCACCCGGGCAGGGGTCAGTAGAGACCCAGTACTTC. It translates to CASSPPGQGSVETQYF.

The table lists this clone with a few counts. The V and J genes are TRBV9 and TRBJ2-1; the D gene is possibly TRBD2 (5 bases). V dropped 1 base and J dropped 1 base, with 9 bases sitting between them. The CDR3 spans 15 residues. Germline V lookup: CDR1 SGDLS, CDR2 YYNGEE. The CDR3 protein is CASSVQDSSYNEQFF. DNA of the CDR3: TGTGCCAGCAGCGTACAGGACTCTTCCTACAATGAGCAGTTCTTC.

Only one count was recorded for this clone. The chain carries TRBV11-3 and TRBJ2-6; maybe TRBD2 (6 bases). Germline V gives CDR1 SGHNT, CDR2 YENEEA. The germline V and J ends were trimmed by 6 bases and 0 bases, with 12 bases remaining between them. This CDR3 has 16 amino acids. The CDR3 sequence is CASSQGGYSGANVLTF. CDR3 coding DNA: TGTGCCAGCAGTCAAGGAGGGTACTCTGGGGCCAACGTCCTGACTTTC.

This clone is a singleton in its sample. V gene TRBV28 combines with J gene TRBJ2-1, with 11 bases identical to TRBD2. In germline, CDR1 is MDHEN, CDR2 SYDVKM. CDR3 length equals 16 residues. Trimming removed 2 bases from V and 3 bases from J; junction bases left unmatched: 3. CDR3 nucleotide sequence: TGTGCCAGCAGTTTAGAGACTAGCGGGGTCTACAATGAGCAGTTCTTC. Amino acid sequence: CASSLETSGVYNEQFF.